Here is one T cell receptor beta chain with its context. With 7 bases removed from V and 2 bases from J, the gap between germline ends came to 5 bases. Germline-derived CDR1 and CDR2 are MNHEY and SVGAGI. This CDR3 has 11 residues. Time point of the sample: blood from clinic visit 5 months post-surgery; TSC patient then seizure free. Here immunoSEQ multiplex PCR was the method, and the copy in TCRdb shows in-frame clones only, minus some. The sample lists under 400,000 clones, roughly 93% occurring once. This sample was included in a study of brain T cells in children with intractable seizures. The source of this sequence is a boy younger than two with tuberous sclerosis and intractable seizures. The chain is built from TRBV6-5 and TRBJ1-1, with D hard to call. Sample: peripheral blood, taken approximately 5 months after surgery. The CDR3 sequence is CASTDNTEAFF. The CDR3 DNA reads as TGTGCCAGCACAGATAACACTGAAGCTTTCTTT.